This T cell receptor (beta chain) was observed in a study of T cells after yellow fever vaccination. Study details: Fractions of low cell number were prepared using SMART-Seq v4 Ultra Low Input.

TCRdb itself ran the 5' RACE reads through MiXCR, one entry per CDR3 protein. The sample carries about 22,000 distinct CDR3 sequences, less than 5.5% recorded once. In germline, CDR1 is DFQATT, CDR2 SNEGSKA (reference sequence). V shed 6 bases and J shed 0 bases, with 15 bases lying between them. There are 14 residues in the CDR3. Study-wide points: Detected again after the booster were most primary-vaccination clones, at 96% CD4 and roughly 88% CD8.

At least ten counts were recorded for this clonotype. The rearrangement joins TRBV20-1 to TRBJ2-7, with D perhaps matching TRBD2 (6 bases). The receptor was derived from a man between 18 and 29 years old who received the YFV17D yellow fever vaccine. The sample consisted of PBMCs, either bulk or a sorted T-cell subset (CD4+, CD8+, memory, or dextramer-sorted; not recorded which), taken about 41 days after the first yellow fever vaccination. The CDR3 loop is CSAASPGVSYEQYV. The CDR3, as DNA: TGCAGTGCCGCTTCCCCGGGGGTCTCCTACGAGCAGTACGTC.